Listed below are T cell receptor beta chains from one sample, sequenced in a study of cytomegalovirus exposure and HLA in healthy donors. Sequenced by immunoSEQ multiplex PCR; TCRdb stores in-frame clones only, minus some. Here the sample spans fewer than 110,000 clones, 82% being singletons. The sequencing input was PBMCs. The receptor source for this set is a man aged 25 to 40 in good health and CMV-seropositive. Each CDR3 is given with its conserved first and last residue. The D gene is left open where the match is weak. Size values are once, few and many counts, or a class for expanded clones, and some rows have none.

abundance: once; len: 15; v_gene: TRBV27; j_gene: TRBJ1-3; d_gene: NA; CDR3aa: CASSPTGTPGNTIYF; CDR3nt: TGTGCCAGCAGTCCCACAGGAACCCCTGGAAACACCATATATTTT
abundance: NA; len: 16; v_gene: TRBV27; j_gene: TRBJ1-2; d_gene: NA; CDR3aa: CASSRSSGSQNYGYTF; CDR3nt: TGTGCCAGCAGCCGATCATCGGGTTCGCAGAACTATGGCTACACCTTC
abundance: NA; len: 17; v_gene: TRBV9; j_gene: TRBJ1-5; d_gene: NA; CDR3aa: CARRILTSFEGNQPQHF; CDR3nt: TGTGCCAGGCGGATACTGACCTCCTTTGAGGGCAATCAGCCCCAGCATTTT
abundance: NA; len: 14; v_gene: TRBV15; j_gene: TRBJ2-7; d_gene: TRBD1; CDR3aa: CATSKDPGGYEQYF; CDR3nt: TGTGCCACCAGCAAAGACCCAGGGGGCTACGAGCAGTACTTC
abundance: once; len: 16; v_gene: TRBV13; j_gene: TRBJ2-1; d_gene: TRBD2; CDR3aa: CASSSPGLAGDNEQFF; CDR3nt: TGTGCCAGCAGCTCCCCCGGGCTAGCGGGGGACAATGAGCAGTTCTTC
abundance: NA; len: 13; v_gene: TRBV9; j_gene: TRBJ1-2; d_gene: NA; CDR3aa: CASSPYRVYGYTF; CDR3nt: TGTGCCAGCAGCCCTTACAGGGTTTATGGCTACACCTTC
abundance: NA; len: 13; v_gene: TRBV9; j_gene: TRBJ1-2; d_gene: NA; CDR3aa: CASSVMENYGYTF; CDR3nt: TGTGCCAGCAGCGTAATGGAGAACTATGGCTACACCTTC
abundance: NA; len: 15; v_gene: TRBV7-3; j_gene: TRBJ2-7; d_gene: TRBD2; CDR3aa: CASSLSGGAGYEQYF; CDR3nt: TGTGCCAGCAGCTTAAGCGGGGGGGCCGGGTACGAGCAGTACTTC
abundance: NA; len: 14; v_gene: TRBV2; j_gene: TRBJ1-3; d_gene: NA; CDR3aa: CASSFDRTGNTIYF; CDR3nt: TGTGCCAGCAGTTTCGACAGGACTGGAAACACCATATATTTT
abundance: NA; len: 15; v_gene: TRBV6-5; j_gene: TRBJ2-3; d_gene: TRBD1; CDR3aa: CASSYTGGPADTQYF; CDR3nt: TGTGCCAGCAGTTACACAGGGGGCCCCGCAGATACGCAGTATTTT
abundance: NA; len: 14; v_gene: TRBV4-1; j_gene: TRBJ2-3; d_gene: TRBD2; CDR3aa: CASSHINGGNTQYF; CDR3nt: TGCGCCAGCAGCCATATTAACGGGGGGAATACGCAGTATTTT
abundance: NA; len: 13; v_gene: TRBV6-5; j_gene: TRBJ2-3; d_gene: NA; CDR3aa: CASSYSNADTQYF; CDR3nt: TGTGCCAGCAGTTACTCTAATGCAGATACGCAGTATTTT
abundance: NA; len: 11; v_gene: TRBV6-5; j_gene: TRBJ2-7; d_gene: NA; CDR3aa: CASSNYYEQYF; CDR3nt: TGTGCCAGCAGTAATTACTACGAGCAGTACTTC
abundance: NA; len: 15; v_gene: TRBV13; j_gene: TRBJ2-2; d_gene: TRBD1; CDR3aa: CASSRTGLNTGELFF; CDR3nt: TGTGCCAGCAGTAGGACAGGGTTGAACACCGGGGAGCTGTTTTTT
abundance: NA; len: 13; v_gene: TRBV10-3; j_gene: TRBJ1-5; d_gene: TRBD1; CDR3aa: CAIRGQGAEPQHF; CDR3nt: TGTGCCATCAGAGGACAGGGGGCCGAGCCCCAGCATTTT
abundance: NA; len: 17; v_gene: TRBV5-1; j_gene: TRBJ1-1; d_gene: NA; CDR3aa: CASSLFQGGRMNTEAFF; CDR3nt: TGCGCCAGCAGCTTGTTCCAGGGAGGTAGAATGAACACTGAAGCTTTCTTT
abundance: NA; len: 13; v_gene: TRBV12-5; j_gene: TRBJ1-2; d_gene: NA; CDR3aa: CASGSPFLYGYTF; CDR3nt: TGTGCTAGTGGTTCCCCCTTCCTCTATGGCTACACCTTC
abundance: NA; len: 14; v_gene: TRBV29-1; j_gene: TRBJ1-1; d_gene: NA; CDR3aa: CSVGRRGMNTEAFF; CDR3nt: TGCAGCGTGGGGAGGCGGGGCATGAACACTGAAGCTTTCTTT
abundance: NA; len: 15; v_gene: TRBV6-4; j_gene: TRBJ2-3; d_gene: TRBD2; CDR3aa: CASSDTSGGADTQYF; CDR3nt: TGTGCCAGCAGTGACACTAGCGGGGGGGCCGATACGCAGTATTTT
abundance: NA; len: 13; v_gene: TRBV29-1; j_gene: TRBJ1-2; d_gene: NA; CDR3aa: CSVEDGGHYGYTF; CDR3nt: TGCAGCGTTGAAGATGGGGGCCACTATGGCTACACCTTC
abundance: NA; len: 13; v_gene: TRBV4-2; j_gene: TRBJ2-5; d_gene: TRBD1; CDR3aa: CASSQATGEAQYF; CDR3nt: TGTGCCAGCAGCCAAGCAACAGGGGAAGCCCAGTACTTC
abundance: NA; len: 14; v_gene: TRBV19; j_gene: TRBJ1-1; d_gene: NA; CDR3aa: CASSPGHMNTEAFF; CDR3nt: TGTGCCAGTAGTCCCGGACACATGAACACTGAAGCTTTCTTT
abundance: NA; len: 16; v_gene: TRBV9; j_gene: TRBJ2-3; d_gene: NA; CDR3aa: CASSSTGRIGTDTQYF; CDR3nt: TGTGCCAGCAGCTCGACAGGTAGGATTGGCACAGATACGCAGTATTTT
abundance: NA; len: 19; v_gene: TRBV19; j_gene: TRBJ2-2; d_gene: TRBD2; CDR3aa: CASSIVGLATSFLTGELFF; CDR3nt: TGTGCCAGTAGTATAGTCGGACTAGCGACGTCCTTCCTCACCGGGGAGCTGTTTTTT
abundance: NA; len: 14; v_gene: TRBV19; j_gene: TRBJ2-7; d_gene: NA; CDR3aa: CASSIVGISYEQYF; CDR3nt: TGTGCCAGTAGTATAGTTGGCATCTCCTACGAGCAGTACTTC
abundance: few; len: 17; v_gene: TRBV23-1; j_gene: TRBJ1-5; d_gene: TRBD1; CDR3aa: CASSHLGQGRSNQPQHF; CDR3nt: TGCGCCAGCAGTCACCTTGGACAGGGAAGAAGCAATCAGCCCCAGCATTTT
abundance: NA; len: 11; v_gene: TRBV25-1; j_gene: TRBJ1-1; d_gene: NA; CDR3aa: CASQKNTEAFF; CDR3nt: TGTGCCAGTCAGAAGAACACTGAAGCTTTCTTT
abundance: NA; len: 15; v_gene: TRBV18; j_gene: TRBJ2-5; d_gene: NA; CDR3aa: CASSLSGQYQETQYF; CDR3nt: TGTGCCAGCTCACTATCCGGACAGTACCAAGAGACCCAGTACTTC
abundance: once; len: 15; v_gene: TRBV5-1; j_gene: TRBJ2-5; d_gene: TRBD2; CDR3aa: CASSVTGTSVETQYF; CDR3nt: TGCGCCAGCAGCGTGACCGGGACTAGCGTTGAGACCCAGTACTTC